The present T cell receptor (beta chain) was sequenced within a study of identical twins. Per germline, CDR1 SEHNR and CDR2 FQNEAQ (reference sequence). V was cut by 6 bases and J by 0 bases, with 8 bases left in between. This CDR3 spans 14 amino acids. Unique molecular identifiers were present on the cDNA, which also gained a universal primer site by template switching. In TCRdb, the 5' RACE reads were re-called with MiXCR into one record per CDR3 protein. The profile covers around 1.7 million distinct CDR3 sequences, with about 31% appearing a single time and less than 0.35% taken by the ten largest. This clonotype has just a few counts.

This clonotype was sampled from a newborn girl in good health. The sample consisted of cord blood. V and J are TRBV7-9 and TRBJ2-2; D remains ambiguous. The CDR3 DNA reads as TGTGCCAGCAGGAAGGCCCCGAACACCGGGGAGCTGTTTTTT. This codes for CASRKAPNTGELFF.